The 10 T cell receptor beta chains given below trace back to one sample, sequenced in a study of cytomegalovirus exposure and HLA in healthy donors. Clones were sequenced by immunoSEQ multiplex PCR, and TCRdb holds only the in-frame ones, with some missing. The table records approximately 150,000 clones, less than 95% of them present only once. Sequenced input: PBMCs. The receptors come from a woman under 30 in good health and CMV-seropositive.

CDR3 in DNA: TGTGCCATCAGTGCTCCGACTAGCGGGGGTTACGAGCAGTACTTC. Its translation: CAISAPTSGGYEQYF. The V and J genes are TRBV10-3 and TRBJ2-7; 12 bases fit TRBD2. The trim removed 4 bases at V and 4 bases at J, leaving 5 bases unmatched. Germline CDR1 ENHRY, CDR2 SYGVKD. The CDR3 length is 15 residues.

The chain combines TRBV15 with TRBJ2-7; 9 bases are a match to TRBD1. The CDR3 extends over 14 amino acids. V lost 5 bases to trimming and J lost 5 bases; unmatched junction nucleotides: 7. The germline V gene has CDR1 LNHNV and CDR2 YYDKDF (reference sequence). CDR3: CATSGNRGRDEQYF. In DNA form, the CDR3 reads TGTGCCACCAGCGGAAACAGGGGGCGGGACGAGCAGTACTTC.

The CDR3 sequence: CASSLESRQAEQYF. The CDR3 bases are TGTGCCAGCAGCTTAGAGTCCCGTCAGGCCGAGCAGTACTTC. The chain employs TRBV11-2 and TRBJ2-7; D is unclear. CDR1 SGHAT and CDR2 FQNNGV come from the germline V gene. The CDR3 runs 14 residues. The ends were cut back, 0 bases at V and 6 bases at J, with 12 bases in the middle.

This chain links TRBV7-3 with TRBJ2-1, with 8 nucleotides matching TRBD1. The CDR3 totals 14 residues. CDR1 SGHTA and CDR2 FQGTGA come from the germline V gene. With 3 bases clipped from V and 7 bases from J, the junction kept 5 bases outside the gene matches. The CDR3 DNA is TGTGCCAGCAGCTTGGCCAGGGGGCCTAATGAGCAGTTCTTC. The encoded protein is CASSLARGPNEQFF.

The chain carries TRBV15 and TRBJ2-7; the D is unclear. The CDR3 covers 14 residues. CDR1 and CDR2 (germline): LNHNV, YYDKDF (reference sequence). Trimming took 1 base from V and 0 from J, leaving 7 bases between them. CDR3 nucleotides: TGTGCCACCAGCAGAGGCGCGAGCTCCTACGAGCAGTACTTC. It yields the protein CATSRGASSYEQYF.

This clone appeared once. The rearrangement uses TRBV29-1 and TRBJ2-1, with D tentatively TRBD1 (6 bases). Per the germline V gene, CDR1 is SQVTM and CDR2 is ANQGSEA. Deletions cut 8 bases from V and 8 bases from J, with 22 bases between. The CDR3 loop spans 14 amino acids. The chain's CDR3 is CSTFFEGDKYEQFF. The CDR3 DNA reads as TGCAGCACCTTTTTCGAAGGGGACAAATATGAGCAGTTCTTC.

The V and J genes are TRBV5-1 and TRBJ1-1; D might be TRBD1 (5 bases). Germline V CDR1 and CDR2: SGHRS, YFSETQ. Trimming removed 4 bases at V and 7 bases at J, with 17 bases between. There are 14 residues in the CDR3. In nucleotides, the CDR3 is TGCGCCAGCAGCCCGTCGACAGCCCTGGTTGAAGCTTTCTTT. Translated: CASSPSTALVEAFF.

This sequence joins TRBV7-2 and TRBJ2-1, with TRBD2 matching over 11 bases. Germline assignment: CDR1 SGHTA and CDR2 FQGNSA. The CDR3 runs 16 residues. V lost 4 bases, J lost 1 base, and 3 bases stayed unmatched. This CDR3 reads CASSSTSGTSYNEQFF. CDR3 DNA sequence: TGTGCCAGCAGCTCGACTAGCGGGACGTCCTACAATGAGCAGTTCTTC. Together with reference TRBV7-2 and TRBJ2-1, the CDR3 gives the full variable domain: GAGVSQSPSNKVTEKGKDVELRCDPISGHTALYWYRQSLGQGLEFLIYFQGNSAPDKSGLPSDRFSAERTGGSVSTLTIQRTQQEDSAVYLCASSSTSGTSYNEQFFGPGTRLTVL.

The V and J genes are TRBV6-6 and TRBJ2-5; D not resolved. The V end was cut by 6 bases, the J end by 3 bases, with 5 bases between. CDR3 length equals 11 residues. Germline values: CDR1 MNHNY, CDR2 SVGAGI (reference sequence). CDR3 DNA sequence: TGTGCCAGCAGCCGCGAAGAGACCCAGTACTTC. Translated: CASSREETQYF.

The V call is TRBV7-8, the J call TRBJ2-3, with TRBD1 as a possible D gene (5 bases). Germline CDR1 SGHVS, CDR2 FQNEAQ. The CDR3 is made up of 13 amino acids. The V end lost 5 bases, the J end lost 7 bases, and 13 bases lay between the germline ends. The CDR3 coding sequence is TGTGCCAGCAGCGTCACAGGAGTGAATACGCAGTATTTT. Encoded protein: CASSVTGVNTQYF.